One T cell receptor (beta chain) is described in this entry. The CDR3 does not close with the conserved phenylalanine or tryptophan, likely indicating a read error. Amplified TCR beta CDR3 regions derived from RNA transcripts. Initially, a first-round RT-PCR of the TCR CDR3 employed the HTBI primer set. A single record per CDR3 protein comes from TCRdb applying MiXCR to the multiplex PCR reads. The table includes 550,000 to 700,000 distinct CDR3 sequences, about half detected once. The data are from a study of T cells in Graves' hyperthyroidism and ophthalmopathy. The CDR3 is made up of 14 amino acids. Looked up from germline, CDR1 is MNHEY and CDR2 is SVGEGT. V shed 6 bases and J shed 6 bases, with 17 bases lying between them.

The sample consisted of peripheral blood or thyroid tissue (not recorded which). This rearrangement joins TRBV6-2 or TRBV6-3 to TRBJ1-1; possible D gene TRBD1, 6 bases. The clonotype originates from an adult woman with Graves' disease, either hyperthyroidism or ophthalmopathy (not recorded which). CDR3 in DNA: TGTGCCAGCAGCCAGACCACAGGGTTATCTGAAGCTTTCCTT. It is translated as CASSQTTGLSEAFL.